Below are 5 T cell receptor beta chains sequenced from a single sample in a study of blood T cell repertoires in COVID-19. Libraries were prepared by immunoSEQ multiplex PCR; TCRdb keeps only in-frame clonotypes and omits some of them. Of 30,000 or so clones listed, 78% are singletons. The specimen sequenced was peripheral blood. These receptors originate from an elderly man with acute or convalescent COVID-19.

The chain has TRBV6-1 and TRBJ2-6; 8 bases are shared with TRBD1. Losses at the gene ends were 0 bases for V and 2 bases for J; bases not matched to a gene: 0. Per the germline V gene, CDR1 is MNHNS and CDR2 is SASEGT. The CDR3 spans 16 residues. CDR3 protein: CASSEARGPGANVLTF. The DNA of the CDR3 is TGTGCCAGCAGTGAAGCCAGGGGGCCTGGGGCCAACGTCCTGACTTTC.

J is TRBJ1-4 and V is TRBV11-2; 8 bases are shared with TRBD1. The CDR3 has 12 residues. The V segment lost 11 bases and the J segment 10 bases; nucleotides outside the gene matches: 9. Germline assignment: CDR1 SGHAT and CDR2 FQNNGV. As DNA, the CDR3 is TGTGCCTCAGGGGGCAGGTTAGGAAAACTGTTTTTT. It specifies CASGGRLGKLFF.

The chain joins TRBV27 to TRBJ2-2, with D perhaps TRBD2 (6 bases). V gave up 4 bases and J gave up 8 bases, with 11 bases separating them. Germline-derived CDR1 and CDR2 are MNHEY and SMNVEV (reference sequence). This CDR3 region has 13 residues. The DNA for the CDR3 is TGTGCCAGCAGTTCGGAGGGGTGGGGGGAGCTGTTTTTT. It specifies CASSSEGWGELFF.

This clone came up once. The rearrangement joins TRBV14 to TRBJ2-7; 8 positions agree with TRBD1. Germline V gives CDR1 SGHDN, CDR2 FVKESK. V trimming: 1 base; J trimming: 4 bases; junction bases outside the gene matches: 3. This CDR3 is 14 amino acids long. This chain's CDR3 is CASSQGRQGYEQYF. The CDR3 DNA is TGTGCCAGCAGCCAAGGTCGACAGGGGTACGAGCAGTACTTC.

The rearrangement uses TRBV1 and TRBJ2-3; the table gives TRBD2 as D, unverified against the DNA. TRBV1 is a pseudogene. The CDR3 contains 13 residues. The CDR3 is CTSIGRPKDTQYF. DNA for the CDR3: TGCACCAGCATCGGGAGGCCCAAAGATACGCAGTATTTT.